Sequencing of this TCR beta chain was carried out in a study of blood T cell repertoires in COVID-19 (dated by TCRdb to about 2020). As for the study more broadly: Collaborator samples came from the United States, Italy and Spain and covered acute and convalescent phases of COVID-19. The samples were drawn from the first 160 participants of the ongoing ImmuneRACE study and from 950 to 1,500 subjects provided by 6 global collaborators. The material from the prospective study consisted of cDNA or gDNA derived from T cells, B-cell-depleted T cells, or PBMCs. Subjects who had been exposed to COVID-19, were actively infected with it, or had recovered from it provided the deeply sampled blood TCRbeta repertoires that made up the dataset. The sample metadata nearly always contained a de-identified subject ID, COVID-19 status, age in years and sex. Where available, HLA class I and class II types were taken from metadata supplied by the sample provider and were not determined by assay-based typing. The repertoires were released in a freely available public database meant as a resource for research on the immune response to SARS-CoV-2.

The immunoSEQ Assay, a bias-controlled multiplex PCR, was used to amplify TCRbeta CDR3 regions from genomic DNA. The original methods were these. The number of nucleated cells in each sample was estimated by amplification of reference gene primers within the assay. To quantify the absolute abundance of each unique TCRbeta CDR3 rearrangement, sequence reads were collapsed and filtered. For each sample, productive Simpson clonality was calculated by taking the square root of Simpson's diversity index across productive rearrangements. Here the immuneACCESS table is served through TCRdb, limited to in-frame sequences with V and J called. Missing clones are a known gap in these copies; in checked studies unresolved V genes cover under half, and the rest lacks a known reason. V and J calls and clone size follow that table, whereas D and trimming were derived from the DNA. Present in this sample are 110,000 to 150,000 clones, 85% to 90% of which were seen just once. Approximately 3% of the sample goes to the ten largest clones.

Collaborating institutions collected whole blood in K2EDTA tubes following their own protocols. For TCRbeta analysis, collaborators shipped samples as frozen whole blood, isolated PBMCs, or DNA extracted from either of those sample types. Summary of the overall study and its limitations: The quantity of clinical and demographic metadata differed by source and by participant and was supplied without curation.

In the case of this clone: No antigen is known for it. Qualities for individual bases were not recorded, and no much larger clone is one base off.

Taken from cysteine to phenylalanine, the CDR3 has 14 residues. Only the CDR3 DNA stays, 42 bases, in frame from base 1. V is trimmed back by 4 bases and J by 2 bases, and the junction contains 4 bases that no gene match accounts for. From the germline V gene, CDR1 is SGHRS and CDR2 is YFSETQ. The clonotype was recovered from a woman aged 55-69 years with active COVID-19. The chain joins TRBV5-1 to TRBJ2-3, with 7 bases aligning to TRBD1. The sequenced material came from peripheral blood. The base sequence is TGCGCCAGCAGCAAGGGACAGCCCACAGATACGCAGTATTTT. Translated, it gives CASSKGQPTDTQYF. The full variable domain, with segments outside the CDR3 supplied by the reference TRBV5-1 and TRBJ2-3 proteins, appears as KAGVTQTPRYLIKTRGQQVTLSCSPISGHRSVSWYQQTPGQGLQFLFEYFSETQRNKGNFPGRFSGRQFSNSRSEMNVSTLELGDSALYLCASSKGQPTDTQYFGPGTRLTVL.